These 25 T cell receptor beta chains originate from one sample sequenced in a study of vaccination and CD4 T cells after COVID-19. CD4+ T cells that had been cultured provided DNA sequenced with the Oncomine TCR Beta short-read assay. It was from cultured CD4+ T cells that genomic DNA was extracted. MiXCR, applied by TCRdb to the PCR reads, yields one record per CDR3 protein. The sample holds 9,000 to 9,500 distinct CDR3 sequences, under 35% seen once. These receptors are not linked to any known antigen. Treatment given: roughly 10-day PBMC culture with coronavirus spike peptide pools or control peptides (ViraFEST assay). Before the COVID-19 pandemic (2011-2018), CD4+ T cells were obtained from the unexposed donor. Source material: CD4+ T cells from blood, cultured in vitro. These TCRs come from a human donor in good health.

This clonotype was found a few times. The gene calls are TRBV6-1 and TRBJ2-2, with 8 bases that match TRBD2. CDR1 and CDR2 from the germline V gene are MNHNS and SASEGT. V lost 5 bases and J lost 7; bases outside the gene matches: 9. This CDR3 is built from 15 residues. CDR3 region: CASSRPGLGVGELFF. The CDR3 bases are TGTGCCAGCAGTCGGCCGGGACTAGGAGTCGGGGAGCTGTTTTTT.

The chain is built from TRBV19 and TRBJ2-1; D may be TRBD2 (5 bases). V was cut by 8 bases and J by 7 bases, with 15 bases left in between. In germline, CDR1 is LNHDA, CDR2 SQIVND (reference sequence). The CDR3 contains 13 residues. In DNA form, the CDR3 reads TGTGCCAGTTCCCTCGGGGTGAGAAATGAGCAGTTCTTC. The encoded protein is CASSLGVRNEQFF.

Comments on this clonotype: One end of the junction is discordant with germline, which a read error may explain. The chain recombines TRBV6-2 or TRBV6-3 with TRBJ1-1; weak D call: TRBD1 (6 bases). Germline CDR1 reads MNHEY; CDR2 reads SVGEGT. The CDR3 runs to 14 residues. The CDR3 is CASTQAGRDTEALF. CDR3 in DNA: TGTGCCAGCACTCAAGCTGGGAGGGACACTGAAGCTCTCTTT.

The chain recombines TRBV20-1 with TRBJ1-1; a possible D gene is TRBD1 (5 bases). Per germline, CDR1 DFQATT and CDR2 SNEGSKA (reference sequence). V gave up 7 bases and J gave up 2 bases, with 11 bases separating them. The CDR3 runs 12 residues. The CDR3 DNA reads TGCAGTGTGGGGCGTATCAACACTGAAGCTTTCTTT. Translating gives CSVGRINTEAFF.

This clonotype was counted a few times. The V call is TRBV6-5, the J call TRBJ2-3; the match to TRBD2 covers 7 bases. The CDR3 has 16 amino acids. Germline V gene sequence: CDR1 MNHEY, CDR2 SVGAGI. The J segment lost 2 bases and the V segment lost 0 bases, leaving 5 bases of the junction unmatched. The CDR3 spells CASSYSMLAVTDTQYF. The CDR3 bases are TGTGCCAGCAGTTACTCGATGCTAGCGGTCACAGATACGCAGTATTTT.

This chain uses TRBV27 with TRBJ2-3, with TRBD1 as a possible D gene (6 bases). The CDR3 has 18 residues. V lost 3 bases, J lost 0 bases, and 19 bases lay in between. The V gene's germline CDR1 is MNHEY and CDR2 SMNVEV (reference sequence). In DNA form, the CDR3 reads TGTGCCAGCAGTTTGACCCCCGGGACACCCACTAGCACAGATACGCAGTATTTT. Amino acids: CASSLTPGTPTSTDTQYF.

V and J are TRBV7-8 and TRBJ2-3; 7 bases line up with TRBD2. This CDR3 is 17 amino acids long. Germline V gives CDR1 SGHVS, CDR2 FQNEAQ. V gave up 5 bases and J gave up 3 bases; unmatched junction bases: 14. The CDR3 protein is CASSPTRAAGRTDTQYF. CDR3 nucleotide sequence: TGTGCCAGCAGCCCCACGCGCGCAGCGGGGAGGACAGATACGCAGTATTTT. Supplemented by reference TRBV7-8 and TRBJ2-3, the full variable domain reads GAGVSQSPRYKVAKRGQDVALRCDPISGHVSLFWYQQALGQGPEFLTYFQNEAQLDKSGLPSDRFFAERPEGSVSTLKIQRTQQEDSAVYLCASSPTRAAGRTDTQYFGPGTRLTVL.

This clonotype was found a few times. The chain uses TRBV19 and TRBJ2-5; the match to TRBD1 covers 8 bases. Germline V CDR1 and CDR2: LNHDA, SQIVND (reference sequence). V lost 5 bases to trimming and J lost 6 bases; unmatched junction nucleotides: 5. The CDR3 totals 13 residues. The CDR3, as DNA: TGTGCCAGTAGTCCAGGGGGCGTACAGACCCAGTACTTC. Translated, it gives CASSPGGVQTQYF. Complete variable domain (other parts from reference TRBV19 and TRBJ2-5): DGGITQSPKYLFRKEGQNVTLSCEQNLNHDAMYWYRQDPGQGLRLIYYSQIVNDFQKGDIAEGYSVSREKKESFPLTVTSAQKNPTAFYLCASSPGGVQTQYFGPGTRLLVL.

CDR3 in DNA: TGTGCCAGCAGCCAAGAAGAGGGGGGAATATGGAATTCACCCCTCCACTTT. Protein sequence: CASSQEEGGIWNSPLHF. The rearrangement joins TRBV14 to TRBJ1-6, with a possible D match to TRBD1 (6 bases). CDR1 SGHDN and CDR2 FVKESK come from the germline V gene. The CDR3 totals 17 residues. Trimming removed 0 bases from V and 7 bases from J, with 16 bases in between.

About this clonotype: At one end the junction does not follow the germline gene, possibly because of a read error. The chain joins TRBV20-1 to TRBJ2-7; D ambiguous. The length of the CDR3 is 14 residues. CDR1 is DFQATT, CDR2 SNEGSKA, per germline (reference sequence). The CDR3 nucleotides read TGCAGTGCTAGAGATCACTCTTCCACCTACGAGCTGTACTTC. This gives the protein CSARDHSSTYELYF.

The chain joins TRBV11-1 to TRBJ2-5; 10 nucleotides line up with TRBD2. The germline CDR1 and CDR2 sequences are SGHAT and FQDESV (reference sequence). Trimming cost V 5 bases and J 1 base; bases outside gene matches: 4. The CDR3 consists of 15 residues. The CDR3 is CASSPGTSVQETQYF. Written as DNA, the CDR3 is TGTGCCAGCAGCCCCGGGACTAGCGTCCAAGAGACCCAGTACTTC.

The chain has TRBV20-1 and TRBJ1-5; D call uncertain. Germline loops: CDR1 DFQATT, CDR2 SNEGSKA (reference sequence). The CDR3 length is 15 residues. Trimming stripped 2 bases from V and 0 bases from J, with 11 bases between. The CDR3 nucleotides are TGCAGTGCTAGACGTTCGGCAGATAGCAATCAGCCCCAGCATTTT. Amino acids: CSARRSADSNQPQHF.

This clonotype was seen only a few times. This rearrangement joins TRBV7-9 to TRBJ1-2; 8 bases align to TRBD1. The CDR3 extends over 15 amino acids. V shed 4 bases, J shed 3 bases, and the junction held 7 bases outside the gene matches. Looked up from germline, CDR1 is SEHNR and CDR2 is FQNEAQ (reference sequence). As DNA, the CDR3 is TGTGCCAGCAGCTCTTGGACAGGGTCGTACTATGGCTACACCTTC. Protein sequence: CASSSWTGSYYGYTF.

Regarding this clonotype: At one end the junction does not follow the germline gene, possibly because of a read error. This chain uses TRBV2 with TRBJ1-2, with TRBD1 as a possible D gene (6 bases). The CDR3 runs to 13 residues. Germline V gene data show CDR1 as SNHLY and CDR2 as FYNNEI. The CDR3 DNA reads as TGTGCCAGCAGAGAAGGGGGGGGGGACGGCTACACCTTC. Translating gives CASREGGGDGYTF.

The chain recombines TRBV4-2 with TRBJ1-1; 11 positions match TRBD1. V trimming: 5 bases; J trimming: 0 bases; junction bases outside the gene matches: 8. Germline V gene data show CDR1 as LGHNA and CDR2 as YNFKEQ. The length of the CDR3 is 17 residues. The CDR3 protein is CASSYGTGGTMNTEAFF. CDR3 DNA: TGTGCCAGCAGCTACGGGACAGGGGGGACTATGAACACTGAAGCTTTCTTT.

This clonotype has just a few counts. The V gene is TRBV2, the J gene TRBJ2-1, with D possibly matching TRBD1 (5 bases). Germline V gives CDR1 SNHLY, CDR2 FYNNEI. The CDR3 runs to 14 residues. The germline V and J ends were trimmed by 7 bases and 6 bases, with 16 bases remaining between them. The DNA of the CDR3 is TGTGCCAGCATTGAGCAGGGTCCGGGCAATGAGCAGTTCTTC. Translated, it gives CASIEQGPGNEQFF.

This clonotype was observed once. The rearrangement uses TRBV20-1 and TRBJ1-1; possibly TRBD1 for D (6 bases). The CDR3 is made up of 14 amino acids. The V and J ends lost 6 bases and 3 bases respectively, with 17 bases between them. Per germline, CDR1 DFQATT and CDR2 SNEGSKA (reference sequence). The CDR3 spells CSAPPGQNYTEAFF. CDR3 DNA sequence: TGCAGTGCCCCCCCCGGACAGAACTACACTGAAGCTTTCTTT.

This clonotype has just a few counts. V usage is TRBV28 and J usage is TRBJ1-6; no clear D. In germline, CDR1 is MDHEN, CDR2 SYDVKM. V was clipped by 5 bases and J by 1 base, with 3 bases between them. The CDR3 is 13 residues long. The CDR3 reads CASSNSYNSPLHF. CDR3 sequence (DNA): TGTGCCAGCAGTAATTCCTATAATTCACCCCTCCACTTT. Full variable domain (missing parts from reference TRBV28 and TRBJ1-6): DVKVTQSSRYLVKRTGEKVFLECVQDMDHENMFWYRQDPGLGLRLIYFSYDVKMKEKGDIPEGYSVSREKKERFSLILESASTNQTSMYLCASSNSYNSPLHFGNGTRLTVT.

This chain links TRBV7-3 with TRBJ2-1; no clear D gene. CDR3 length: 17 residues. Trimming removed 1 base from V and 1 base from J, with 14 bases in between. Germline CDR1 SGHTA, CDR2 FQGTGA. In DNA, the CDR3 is TGTGCCAGCAGCTTAAGGTCCCTTCCGGCGTCCTACAATGAGCAGTTCTTC. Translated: CASSLRSLPASYNEQFF.

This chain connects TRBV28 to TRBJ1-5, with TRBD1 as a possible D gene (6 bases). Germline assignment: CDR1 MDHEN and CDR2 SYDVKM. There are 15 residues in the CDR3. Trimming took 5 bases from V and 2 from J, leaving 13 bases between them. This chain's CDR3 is CASSLRGGGNQPQHF. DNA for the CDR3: TGTGCCAGCAGTCTCAGGGGTGGCGGCAATCAGCCCCAGCATTTT.

CDR3 bases: TGTGCCAGCAGCTTAGCGGGGAGCTCCTACAATGAGCAGTTCTTC. Amino acid sequence: CASSLAGSSYNEQFF. The chain combines TRBV5-4 with TRBJ2-1, with 7 nucleotides matching TRBD2. The V and J ends lost 2 bases and 0 bases, in that order; junction bases with no gene match: 2. Germline V gene lookup returns CDR1 SGHNT and CDR2 YYREEE (reference sequence). This CDR3 spans 15 amino acids.

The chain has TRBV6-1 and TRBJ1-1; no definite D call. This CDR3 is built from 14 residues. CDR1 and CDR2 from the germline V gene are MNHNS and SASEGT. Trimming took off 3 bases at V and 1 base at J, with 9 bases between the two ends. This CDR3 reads CASSEAASNTEAFF. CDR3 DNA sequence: TGTGCCAGCAGTGAGGCAGCTTCGAACACTGAAGCTTTCTTT.

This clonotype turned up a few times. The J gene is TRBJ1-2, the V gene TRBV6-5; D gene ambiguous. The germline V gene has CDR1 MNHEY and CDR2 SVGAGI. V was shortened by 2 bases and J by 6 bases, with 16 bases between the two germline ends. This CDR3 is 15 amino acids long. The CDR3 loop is CASSYRRAVSDGYTF. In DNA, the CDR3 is TGTGCCAGCAGTTACCGTCGGGCGGTTTCCGATGGCTACACCTTC.

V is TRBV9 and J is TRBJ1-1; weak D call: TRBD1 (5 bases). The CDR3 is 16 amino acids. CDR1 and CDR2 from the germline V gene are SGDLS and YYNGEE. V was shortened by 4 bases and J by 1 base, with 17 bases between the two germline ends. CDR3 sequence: CASSWGGPYTNTEAFF. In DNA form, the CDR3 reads TGTGCCAGCAGCTGGGGGGGACCTTATACGAACACTGAAGCTTTCTTT.

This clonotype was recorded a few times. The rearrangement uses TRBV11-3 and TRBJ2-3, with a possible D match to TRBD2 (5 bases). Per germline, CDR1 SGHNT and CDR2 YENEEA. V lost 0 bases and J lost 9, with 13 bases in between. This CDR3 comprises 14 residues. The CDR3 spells CASSLDSSGGTQYF. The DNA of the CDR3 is TGTGCCAGCAGCTTAGACTCAAGCGGCGGAACGCAGTATTTT.